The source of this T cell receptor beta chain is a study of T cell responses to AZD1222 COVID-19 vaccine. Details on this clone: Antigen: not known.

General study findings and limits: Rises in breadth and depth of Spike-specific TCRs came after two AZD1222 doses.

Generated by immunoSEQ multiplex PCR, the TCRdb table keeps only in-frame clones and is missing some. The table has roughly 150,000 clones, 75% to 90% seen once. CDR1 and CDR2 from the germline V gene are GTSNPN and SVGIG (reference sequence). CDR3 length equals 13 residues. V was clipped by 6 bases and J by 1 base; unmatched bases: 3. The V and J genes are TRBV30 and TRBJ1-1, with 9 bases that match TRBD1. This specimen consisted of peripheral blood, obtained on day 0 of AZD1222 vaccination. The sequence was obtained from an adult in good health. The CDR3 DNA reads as TGTGCCTGTCGGGACAGGGCGAACACTGAAGCTTTCTTT. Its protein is CACRDRANTEAFF.